These 8 T cell receptor beta chains were sequenced from one sample in a study of regulatory T cells in long-lasting Graves disease. Time point reported: newly diagnosed GD, antithyroid drugs for less than 3 months. The TCR library was made from RNA that had been extracted from PBMCs in TRIzol. HTBI primers from iRepertoire and Arm-PCR of CDR3 regions yielded the TCR beta libraries. MiXCR, applied by TCRdb to the multiplex PCR reads, yields one record per CDR3 protein. The sample shows some 340,000 distinct CDR3 sequences, 12% of them seen only once. These sequences were also reported in another study, on T cells in Graves' hyperthyroidism and ophthalmopathy.

The sequenced sample was peripheral blood mononuclear cells (PBMCs), obtained at new diagnosis, from a patient treated with antithyroid drugs. The receptors here all came from a woman aged 18 to 35 with Graves disease.

The DNA for the CDR3 is TGTGCCAGCAGCTTAGATTTGGACACCACCGGGGAGCTGTTTTTT. Translation: CASSLDLDTTGELFF. The V call is TRBV7-2, the J call TRBJ2-2, with D possibly TRBD1 on 5 matching bases. This CDR3 contains 15 residues. Trimming pared 1 base from V and 4 bases from J, leaving 10 bases between. Germline V CDR1 and CDR2: SGHTA, FQGNSA.

This clonotype was seen ten or more times. V usage is TRBV7-2 and J usage is TRBJ2-7, with 10 nucleotides matching TRBD2. CDR3 length equals 16 residues. The trim removed 6 bases at V and 3 bases at J, leaving 11 bases unmatched. Germline lookup yields CDR1 SGHTA and CDR2 FQGNSA. The CDR3 spells CASSHLYSGRFYEQYF. CDR3 nucleotide sequence: TGTGCCAGCAGTCATCTCTATAGCGGGAGGTTCTACGAGCAGTACTTC.

V is TRBV20-1 and J is TRBJ1-1, with D perhaps TRBD1 (6 bases). CDR1 and CDR2 (germline): DFQATT, SNEGSKA (reference sequence). This CDR3 is built from 12 residues. The V end lost 7 bases, the J end lost 6 bases, and 15 bases lay between the germline ends. For the CDR3, the DNA is TGCAGTGTCGGACAGTCTACTTCTGAAGCTTTCTTT. As protein: CSVGQSTSEAFF.

The chain carries TRBV18 and TRBJ2-5, with TRBD1 identical over 9 bases. The CDR3 contains 19 residues. In germline, CDR1 is KGHSH, CDR2 LQKENI. Trimming at V came to 1 base and at J to 2 bases, leaving 14 bases not matched to a gene. The CDR3 sequence: CASSPLPINGQGKQETQYF. DNA for the CDR3: TGTGCCAGCTCACCACTACCTATAAACGGACAGGGGAAACAAGAGACCCAGTACTTC.

The table lists this clonotype with many counts. The chain couples TRBV5-1 to TRBJ1-2; 8 bases agree with TRBD1. The CDR3 extends over 20 amino acids. Germline V gives CDR1 SGHRS, CDR2 YFSETQ. With V trimmed by 0 bases and J by 3 bases, 19 bases remained unmatched. The CDR3 bases are TGCGCCAGCAGCTTGGATCCAGGGGGCGAGAGGATTGGTCCCCACTATGGCTACACCTTC. This translates into CASSLDPGGERIGPHYGYTF. Drawing the rest from reference TRBV5-1 and TRBJ1-2, the complete variable domain is KAGVTQTPRYLIKTRGQQVTLSCSPISGHRSVSWYQQTPGQGLQFLFEYFSETQRNKGNFPGRFSGRQFSNSRSEMNVSTLELGDSALYLCASSLDPGGERIGPHYGYTFGSGTRLTVV.

This clonotype has more than one count but fewer than ten. The V and J genes are TRBV5-6 and TRBJ1-5; D gene ambiguous. Germline loops: CDR1 SGHDT, CDR2 YYEEEE. The germline V and J ends were trimmed by 4 bases and 9 bases, with 11 bases remaining between them. This CDR3 has 12 residues. The CDR3 spells CASSVAEMPQHF. The DNA of the CDR3 is TGTGCCAGCAGCGTGGCCGAAATGCCCCAGCATTTT.

In this sample, this clonotype turned up many times. The V gene is TRBV6-4, the J gene TRBJ2-2; TRBD2 matches at 7 bases. The length of the CDR3 is 15 residues. The V gene end was trimmed by 6 bases and the J gene end by 5 bases; junction bases not matched to a gene: 9. CDR1 is MRHNA and CDR2 is SNTAGT in the germline V gene. The CDR3 here is CASSRDAGETGELFF. CDR3 nucleotide sequence: TGTGCCAGCAGCAGGGATGCGGGAGAAACCGGGGAGCTGTTTTTT.

This clonotype has a count of ten or more. The CDR3 DNA is TGTGCCATCAACACAGGCCAACACACTGAAGCTTTCTTT. This translates into CAINTGQHTEAFF. The rearrangement uses TRBV10-3 and TRBJ1-1; possibly TRBD1 for D (5 bases). Deletions cut 7 bases from V and 3 bases from J, with 12 bases between. CDR1 is ENHRY and CDR2 is SYGVKD in the germline V gene. This CDR3 is 13 amino acids long.